These 13 T cell receptor beta chains were sequenced from one sample in a study of cytomegalovirus exposure and HLA in healthy donors. The primer mix had 60 Vbeta and 13 Jbeta primers. The assay was immunoSEQ multiplex PCR, and TCRdb's table has in-frame clones only and misses some. The table records approximately 140,000 clones, roughly four fifths of them present only once. Sequenced input: PBMCs. All receptors derive from a woman aged 50 to 60 in good health and CMV-seronegative.

The chain employs TRBV11-3 and TRBJ1-5, with D possibly being TRBD1 (5 bases). There are 14 residues in the CDR3. The germline V gene encodes CDR1 SGHNT and CDR2 YENEEA. V was trimmed by 6 bases and J by 2 bases, leaving 11 bases between them. The DNA of the CDR3 is TGTGCCAGCAGTTACGGGGGGGGCAATCAGCCCCAGCATTTT. This encodes CASSYGGGNQPQHF.

The rearrangement links TRBV28 to TRBJ1-5, with 9 bases lining up with TRBD1. The CDR3 has 15 amino acids. The V gene's germline CDR1 is MDHEN and CDR2 SYDVKM. V was clipped by 8 bases and J by 3 bases; unmatched bases: 8. The CDR3 here is CASRAGTGLNQPQHF. CDR3 sequence (DNA): TGTGCCAGCCGTGCCGGGACAGGGCTCAATCAGCCCCAGCATTTT.

V gene TRBV6-1 combines with J gene TRBJ2-1; 7 bases line up with TRBD1. The CDR3 is made up of 16 amino acids. The V gene's germline CDR1 is MNHNS and CDR2 SASEGT. J lost 0 bases, V lost 2 bases, and 4 bases had no gene match. The CDR3 loop is CASSEIGDSSYNEQFF. In DNA, the CDR3 is TGTGCCAGCAGTGAAATTGGGGACAGCTCCTACAATGAGCAGTTCTTC.

The chain recombines TRBV28 with TRBJ2-3; 8 bases are a match to TRBD2. CDR1 and CDR2 from the germline V gene are MDHEN and SYDVKM. Trimming cost V 7 bases and J 0 bases; bases outside gene matches: 6. The CDR3 covers 15 residues. The CDR3 DNA reads TGTGCCAGCAAGTATAGCGGGGTTAGCACAGATACGCAGTATTTT. It yields the protein CASKYSGVSTDTQYF. Variable domain in full (rest from reference TRBV28 and TRBJ2-3): DVKVTQSSRYLVKRTGEKVFLECVQDMDHENMFWYRQDPGLGLRLIYFSYDVKMKEKGDIPEGYSVSREKKERFSLILESASTNQTSMYLCASKYSGVSTDTQYFGPGTRLTVL.

The V and J genes are TRBV11-3 and TRBJ2-1; 9 bases agree with TRBD1. The CDR3 totals 15 residues. Germline V gene data show CDR1 as SGHNT and CDR2 as YENEEA. Trimming at V came to 2 bases and at J to 5 bases, leaving 4 bases not matched to a gene. As DNA, the CDR3 is TGTGCCAGCAGCTTACTACAGGGGGCCGACAATGAGCAGTTCTTC. Its translation is CASSLLQGADNEQFF.

The chain links TRBV7-2 to TRBJ2-2; D ambiguous. V was cut by 0 bases and J by 1 base, with 15 bases left in between. Germline CDR1 and CDR2: SGHTA and FQGNSA. CDR3 size: 18 residues. For the CDR3, the DNA is TGTGCCAGCAGCTTAGCCGGCAGAGCGACCCGGAACACCGGGGAGCTGTTTTTT. Protein product: CASSLAGRATRNTGELFF. Filled out from reference TRBV7-2 and TRBJ2-2, the complete variable domain reads GAGVSQSPSNKVTEKGKDVELRCDPISGHTALYWYRQSLGQGLEFLIYFQGNSAPDKSGLPSDRFSAERTGGSVSTLTIQRTQQEDSAVYLCASSLAGRATRNTGELFFGEGSRLTVL.

The CDR3 sequence is CASSLRPGEGVTYEQYF. The CDR3 DNA reads as TGTGCCAGCAGTTTAAGGCCAGGGGAAGGGGTTACCTACGAGCAGTACTTC. The rearrangement joins TRBV27 to TRBJ2-7; maybe TRBD1 (6 bases). The CDR3 is 17 amino acids. The V gene's germline CDR1 is MNHEY and CDR2 SMNVEV (reference sequence). Trimming removed 2 bases at V and 2 bases at J, with 19 bases between.

The chain uses TRBV9 and TRBJ2-2; the D gene is possibly TRBD2 (5 bases). This CDR3 is built from 15 residues. V was trimmed by 0 bases and J by 0 bases, leaving 6 bases between them. Germline loops: CDR1 SGDLS, CDR2 YYNGEE. CDR3 residues: CASSVAGTNTGELFF. The CDR3 DNA sequence: TGTGCCAGCAGCGTAGCGGGAACGAACACCGGGGAGCTGTTTTTT. The full variable domain, its missing parts supplied by reference TRBV9 and TRBJ2-2, is DSGVTQTPKHLITATGQRVTLRCSPRSGDLSVYWYQQSLDQGLQFLIQYYNGEERAKGNILERFSAQQFPDLHSELNLSSLELGDSALYFCASSVAGTNTGELFFGEGSRLTVL.

J is TRBJ1-3 and V is TRBV25-1; D unresolved. The V end was cut by 2 bases, the J end by 7 bases, with 12 bases between. The length of the CDR3 is 14 residues. Germline CDR1 MGHDK, CDR2 SYGVNS. This chain's CDR3 is CASSEPMGANTIYF. CDR3 DNA sequence: TGTGCCAGCAGTGAACCCATGGGCGCGAACACCATATATTTT.

The rearrangement links TRBV7-8 to TRBJ2-7; D is uncertain. CDR3 length: 14 amino acids. Trimming stripped 4 bases from V and 6 bases from J, with 16 bases between. Germline lookup yields CDR1 SGHVS and CDR2 FQNEAQ. The CDR3 DNA follows: TGTGCCAGCAGCTCCAAGGCGTCTATGGGCGAGCAGTACGTC. Amino acids: CASSSKASMGEQYV.

With respect to this clone: The same CDR3 can be traced to other DNA sequences in this sample. V gene TRBV30 combines with J gene TRBJ2-3, with TRBD2 matching 11 bases. V dropped 5 bases and J dropped 0; count of bases not matched to a gene: 1. CDR1 and CDR2 (germline): GTSNPN, SVGIG (reference sequence). This CDR3 region has 14 residues. The CDR3 loop reads CAWGTSGSTDTQYF. CDR3 nucleotide sequence: TGTGCCTGGGGGACTAGCGGTAGCACAGATACGCAGTATTTT.

This chain connects TRBV7-9 to TRBJ1-4; 9 positions agree with TRBD1. The ends lost 6 bases at V and 7 bases at J; junction bases unmatched: 6. CDR3 size: 14 residues. Germline values: CDR1 SEHNR, CDR2 FQNEAQ (reference sequence). CDR3: CASSLTGGFEKLFF. The DNA of the CDR3 is TGTGCCAGCAGTCTGACAGGGGGGTTTGAAAAACTGTTTTTT.

This clone appeared a single time. The J gene is TRBJ1-5, the V gene TRBV7-9; tentative D call: TRBD1 (5 bases). The CDR3 sequence is 15 residues long. Trimming removed 0 bases at V and 1 base at J, with 7 bases between. CDR1 SEHNR and CDR2 FQNEAQ come from the germline V gene (reference sequence). CDR3 DNA sequence: TGTGCCAGCAGCTTAGCGGCAGGGAGCAATCAGCCCCAGCATTTT. This translates into CASSLAAGSNQPQHF.